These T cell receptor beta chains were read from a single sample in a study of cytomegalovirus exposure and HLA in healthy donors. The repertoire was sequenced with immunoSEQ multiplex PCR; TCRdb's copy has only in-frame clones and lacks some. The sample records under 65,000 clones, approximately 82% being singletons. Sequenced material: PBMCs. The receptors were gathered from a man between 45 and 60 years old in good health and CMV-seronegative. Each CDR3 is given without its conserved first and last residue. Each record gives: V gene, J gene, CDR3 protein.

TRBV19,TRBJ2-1,ASSTTSRMRNEQF
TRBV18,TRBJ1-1,ASSPRNRETEAF
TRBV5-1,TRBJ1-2,ASSSGDRGIGYT
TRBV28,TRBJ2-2,ASSARQENTGELF
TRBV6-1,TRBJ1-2,ASTPGKGRHYGYT
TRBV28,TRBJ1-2,ASSLGTANYGYT
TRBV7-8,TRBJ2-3,ASSLAPWTGRTDTQY
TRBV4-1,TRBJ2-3,ASSQDLAGGTDTQY
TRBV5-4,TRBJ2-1,ASSLRFSGGAHEQF
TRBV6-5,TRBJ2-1,ASSYSGGALDEQF
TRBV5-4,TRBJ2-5,ASSPRTGKQETQY
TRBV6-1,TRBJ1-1,ASSGSTGATEAF
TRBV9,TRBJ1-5,ASSVERTGAKQISNQPQH
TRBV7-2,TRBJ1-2,ASSSLDRYGYT
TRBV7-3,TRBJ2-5,ASSLGQGGQETQY
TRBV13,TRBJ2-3,ASSLTDRAGTDTQY
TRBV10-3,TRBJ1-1,AISDREGTEAF
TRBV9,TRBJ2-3,ASSEGASFTDTQY
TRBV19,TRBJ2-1,ASSIPPQYNEQF
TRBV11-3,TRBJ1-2,ASSDDRNKGYT
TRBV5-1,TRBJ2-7,ASSIAPGTLYEQY
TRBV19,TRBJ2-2,ASNRGNTGELF
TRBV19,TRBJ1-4,ASGRDIV
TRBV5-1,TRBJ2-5,ASGIAGTETQY
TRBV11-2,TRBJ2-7,ASSLVPISYEQY
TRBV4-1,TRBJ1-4,ASSYGQGADEKLF
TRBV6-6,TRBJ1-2,ASREGQGANYGYT
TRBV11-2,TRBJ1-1,ASSADTVEAF
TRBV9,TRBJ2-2,ASSPKDRGRTGELF
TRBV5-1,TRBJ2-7,ASSSQGPRPYEQY
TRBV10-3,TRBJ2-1,AISESIQTTAYNEQF
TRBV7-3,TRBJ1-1,ASSFRGNTEAF
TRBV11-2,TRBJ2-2,ASSLGQGFNTGELF
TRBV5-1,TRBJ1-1,ASSFPTAEAF
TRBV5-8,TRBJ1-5,ASINLGIAGESNQPQH
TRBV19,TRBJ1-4,ASSPQQGLNEKLF
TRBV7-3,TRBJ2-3,ASSLTGLAGPQRDTQY
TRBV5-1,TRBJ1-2,ASSKGQSNYGYT
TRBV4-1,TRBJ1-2,ASSQDVVTSNYGYT